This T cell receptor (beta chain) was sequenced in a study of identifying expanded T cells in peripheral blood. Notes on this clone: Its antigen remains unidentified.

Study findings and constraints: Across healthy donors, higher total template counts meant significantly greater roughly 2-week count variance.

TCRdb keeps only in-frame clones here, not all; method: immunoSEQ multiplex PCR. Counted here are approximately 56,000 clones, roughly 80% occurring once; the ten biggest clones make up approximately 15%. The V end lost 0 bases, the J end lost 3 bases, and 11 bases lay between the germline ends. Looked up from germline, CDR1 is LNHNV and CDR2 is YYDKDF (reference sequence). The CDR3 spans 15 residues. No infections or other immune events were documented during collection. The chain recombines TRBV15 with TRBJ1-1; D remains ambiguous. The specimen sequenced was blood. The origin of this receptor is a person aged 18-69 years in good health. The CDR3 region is CATSRDGVGYTEAFF. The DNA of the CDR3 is TGTGCCACCAGCAGAGACGGGGTGGGCTACACTGAAGCTTTCTTT.